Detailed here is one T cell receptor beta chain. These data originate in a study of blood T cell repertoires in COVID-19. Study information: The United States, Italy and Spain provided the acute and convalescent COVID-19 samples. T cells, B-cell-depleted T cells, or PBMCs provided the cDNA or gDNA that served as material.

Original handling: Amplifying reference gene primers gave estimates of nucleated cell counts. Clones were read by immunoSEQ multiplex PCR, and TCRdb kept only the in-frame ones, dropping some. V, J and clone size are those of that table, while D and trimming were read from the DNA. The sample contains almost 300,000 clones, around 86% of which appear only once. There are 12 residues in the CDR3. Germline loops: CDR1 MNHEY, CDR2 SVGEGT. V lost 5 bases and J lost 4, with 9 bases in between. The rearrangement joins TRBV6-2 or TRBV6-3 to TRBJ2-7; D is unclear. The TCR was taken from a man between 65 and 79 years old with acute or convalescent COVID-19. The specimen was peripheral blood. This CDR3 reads CASSERTYEQYF. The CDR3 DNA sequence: TGTGCCAGCAGTGAGCGAACTTACGAGCAGTACTTC.